These 15 T cell receptor beta chains were sequenced from one sample in a study of T cell repertoires in aging, cancer and after chemotherapy. A mixed TRB-A/B primer pool amplified rearranged TRB by multiplex touch-down PCR. TCRdb used MiXCR to reprocess the multiplex PCR reads, holding one entry per CDR3 protein. Among some 6,100 distinct CDR3 sequences listed, about 32% were seen once. The template was genomic DNA from peripheral blood, not RNA. Sequences were obtained from blood. The receptors originated from a human donor with a blood cancer.

V and J are TRBV20-1 and TRBJ2-1; TRBD1 matches 9 bases. This CDR3 has 14 residues. J was trimmed by 9 bases and V by 5 bases; bases with no gene match: 11. Germline V gene sequence: CDR1 DFQATT, CDR2 SNEGSKA (reference sequence). The CDR3 is CSAAGTGLPTEQFF. CDR3 nucleotide sequence: TGCAGTGCTGCCGGGACAGGGCTCCCAACTGAGCAGTTCTTC.

The rearrangement uses TRBV27 and TRBJ2-2; 13 nucleotides line up with TRBD2. Germline values: CDR1 MNHEY, CDR2 SMNVEV (reference sequence). CDR3 length equals 15 residues. Trimming took 5 bases from V and 7 from J; bases not matched to a gene: 4. Here the CDR3 DNA reads TGTGCCAGCAGTCAAGGACTAGCGGGAGTCGGGGAGCTGTTTTTT. Translation gives CASSQGLAGVGELFF.

V and J are TRBV11-3 and TRBJ2-1; 11 bases are shared with TRBD1. The CDR3 is 14 residues long. CDR1 is SGHNT, CDR2 YENEEA, per germline. V was pared by 8 bases and J by 6 bases, with 6 bases of the junction left unmatched. The CDR3 nucleotides read TGTGCCAGCGGACAGGGGGCGGTTTTCAATGAGCAGTTCTTC. Translation gives CASGQGAVFNEQFF.

This clonotype is deemed medium-sized. The DNA for the CDR3 is TGCAGCGGGCTGGAATACAATGAGCAGTTCTTC. Translated, it gives CSGLEYNEQFF. The chain carries TRBV29-1 and TRBJ2-1; no clear D. V lost 7 bases to trimming and J lost 4 bases, with 8 bases between them. This CDR3 comprises 11 residues. Germline CDR1 SQVTM, CDR2 ANQGSEA.

In its sample, this clonotype was seen a few times. V gene TRBV24-1 combines with J gene TRBJ2-7; 8 nucleotides match TRBD1. V lost 6 bases and J lost 2; bases outside the gene matches: 5. In germline, CDR1 is KGHDR, CDR2 SFDVKD. This CDR3 region has 14 residues. DNA for the CDR3: TGTGCCACCAGTCCCCGGACAGGGACCTACGAGCAGTACTTC. Its translation: CATSPRTGTYEQYF.

The gene calls are TRBV20-1 and TRBJ2-1, with 11 nucleotides matching TRBD2. V lost 4 bases, J lost 10 bases, and 18 bases stayed unmatched. The germline V gene encodes CDR1 DFQATT and CDR2 SNEGSKA (reference sequence). The CDR3 consists of 17 residues. As DNA, the CDR3 is TGCAGTGCTAAAAGAAGTTCGGGACTAGCGGCCTTCGGGGAGCAGTTCTTC. It specifies CSAKRSSGLAAFGEQFF.

The chain has TRBV6-6 and TRBJ1-1; 9 nucleotides match TRBD1. With 1 base clipped from V and 5 bases from J, the junction kept 5 bases outside the gene matches. In germline, CDR1 is MNHNY, CDR2 SVGAGI (reference sequence). The CDR3 totals 15 residues. CDR3: CASSYWGQGGTEAFF. In DNA, the CDR3 is TGTGCCAGCAGTTACTGGGGACAGGGAGGTACTGAAGCTTTCTTT.

This chain links TRBV11-3 with TRBJ2-3; a possible D gene is TRBD1 (6 bases). V lost 3 bases and J 0 bases, leaving 7 bases between the germline ends. Germline V gives CDR1 SGHNT, CDR2 YENEEA. CDR3 length: 14 amino acids. The CDR3 here is CASSLGASTDTQYF. The CDR3 DNA follows: TGTGCCAGCAGCTTGGGGGCTAGCACAGATACGCAGTATTTT.

This clonotype has only a few counts. The chain links TRBV18 to TRBJ1-5, with TRBD1 identical over 10 bases. Germline values: CDR1 KGHSH, CDR2 LQKENI. The CDR3 covers 14 residues. Trimming took 2 bases from V and 6 from J; bases not matched to a gene: 1. The CDR3 spells CASSPGTGVQPQHF. The CDR3 DNA reads TGTGCCAGCTCACCAGGGACAGGGGTTCAGCCCCAGCATTTT.

This clonotype was observed a handful of times. The CDR3 protein is CASSPRLEQFF. As DNA, the CDR3 is TGTGCCAGCAGTCCCCGGCTTGAGCAGTTCTTC. J is TRBJ2-1 and V is TRBV28, with no clear D. CDR1 MDHEN and CDR2 SYDVKM come from the germline V gene. The CDR3 runs to 11 residues. Trimming stripped 5 bases from V and 9 bases from J, with 8 bases between. The full variable domain, completed using reference TRBV28 and TRBJ2-1, is DVKVTQSSRYLVKRTGEKVFLECVQDMDHENMFWYRQDPGLGLRLIYFSYDVKMKEKGDIPEGYSVSREKKERFSLILESASTNQTSMYLCASSPRLEQFFGPGTRLTVL.

By sample share, this clonotype is medium-sized (0.01 to 0.1%). The chain employs TRBV5-6 and TRBJ2-2; D uncertain. Trimming removed 6 bases from V and 8 bases from J, with 8 bases in between. This CDR3 spans 11 amino acids. Germline CDR1 SGHDT, CDR2 YYEEEE. CDR3 loop: CASTIGGELFF. For the CDR3, the DNA is TGTGCCAGCACGATAGGAGGGGAGCTGTTTTTT.

This clonotype was counted only a few times. The CDR3 DNA reads as TGTGCCAGTAGTATAAGCCTAGCGGGAAGCTACGAGCAGTACTTC. It encodes CASSISLAGSYEQYF. The gene calls are TRBV19 and TRBJ2-7; 9 bases fit TRBD2. Germline lookup yields CDR1 LNHDA and CDR2 SQIVND (reference sequence). With V trimmed by 2 bases and J by 3 bases, 5 bases remained unmatched. The CDR3 runs 15 residues.

The sample holds a few counts of this clonotype. The rearrangement joins TRBV5-8 to TRBJ1-2; D is unresolved. Trimming stripped 0 bases from V and 2 bases from J, with 5 bases between. This CDR3 is 13 amino acids long. Germline loops: CDR1 SGHTS, CDR2 YDEGEE. The DNA for the CDR3 is TGTGCCAGCAGCTTGGGCAGAAACTATGGCTACACCTTC. It translates to CASSLGRNYGYTF. The whole variable domain, filled in from reference TRBV5-8 and TRBJ1-2, reads EAGVTQSPTHLIKTRGQQATLRCSPISGHTSVYWYQQALGLGLQFLLWYDEGEERNRGNFPPRFSGRQFPNYSSELNVNALELEDSALYLCASSLGRNYGYTFGSGTRLTVV.

This clonotype ranks as medium-sized (0.01 to 0.1%). This chain connects TRBV19 to TRBJ1-5; the match to TRBD1 covers 8 bases. Germline lookup yields CDR1 LNHDA and CDR2 SQIVND (reference sequence). The CDR3 loop spans 14 amino acids. With 5 bases clipped from V and 6 bases from J, the junction kept 6 bases outside the gene matches. As DNA, the CDR3 is TGTGCCAGTAGTTCAGGACAGGGCGGTCAGCCCCAGCATTTT. Protein product: CASSSGQGGQPQHF.

The rearrangement uses TRBV5-6 and TRBJ2-7; 11 positions agree with TRBD2. The V segment lost 4 bases and the J segment 0 bases; nucleotides outside the gene matches: 12. This CDR3 contains 18 residues. Germline lookup yields CDR1 SGHDT and CDR2 YYEEEE. CDR3 region: CASSRSLAGVALSYEQYF. The DNA for the CDR3 is TGTGCCAGCAGCAGGTCACTAGCGGGAGTTGCACTCTCCTACGAGCAGTACTTC.